Below, 3 T cell receptor beta chains from the same sample are listed, as sequenced in a study of T-cell reconstitution after alpha-beta-depleted transplantation in children. The TCRbeta library was prepared with unique molecular identifiers. TCRdb analysed the PCR reads with MiXCR anew, one entry per CDR3 protein. Here the sample spans hundreds of thousands of distinct CDR3 sequences, under 15% being singletons. Sequenced here: PBMCs from the stem cell graft donor, sampled from the stem cell graft. Receptors originate from a human donor who donated a stem cell graft to a child with combined immunodeficiency.

The CDR3 DNA reads as TGTGCCAGCAGCGCCGCGGCTACGCAGTATTTT. Translating gives CASSAAATQYF. The V gene is TRBV9, the J gene TRBJ2-3; D remains unclear. The CDR3 is made up of 11 amino acids. Germline CDR1 SGDLS, CDR2 YYNGEE. V shed 3 bases and J shed 8 bases, with 7 bases lying between them.

This clonotype was picked up many times. This chain links TRBV6-5 with TRBJ2-1; 9 nucleotides align to TRBD2. The CDR3 covers 14 residues. CDR1 is MNHEY, CDR2 SVGAGI, per germline. The V gene end was trimmed by 6 bases and the J gene end by 4 bases; junction bases not matched to a gene: 4. CDR3 DNA: TGTGCCAGCAGCTTAGCGGGAGATTACAATGAGCAGTTCTTC. It is translated as CASSLAGDYNEQFF.

Many counts were recorded for this clonotype. This sequence joins TRBV29-1 and TRBJ2-7, with unresolved D. The CDR3 contains 11 residues. Germline CDR1 is SQVTM and CDR2 is ANQGSEA. CDR3 nucleotide sequence: TGCACCGGACGGATGGGTCAGGAGCAGTACTTC. Translating it yields CTGRMGQEQYF.